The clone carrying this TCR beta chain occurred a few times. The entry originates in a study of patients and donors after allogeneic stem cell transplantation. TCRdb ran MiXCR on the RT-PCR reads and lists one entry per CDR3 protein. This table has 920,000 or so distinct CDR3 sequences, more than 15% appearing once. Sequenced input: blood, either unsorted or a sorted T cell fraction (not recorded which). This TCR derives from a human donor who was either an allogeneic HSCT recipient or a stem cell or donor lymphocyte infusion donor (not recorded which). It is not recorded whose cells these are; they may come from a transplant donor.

The CDR3 DNA is TGCAGTGCACTAACCCAGGGTGACTATGGCTACACCTTC. Encoded protein: CSALTQGDYGYTF. The chain links TRBV20-1 to TRBJ1-2; maybe TRBD1 (5 bases). This CDR3 region has 13 residues. Germline V gene lookup returns CDR1 DFQATT and CDR2 SNEGSKA (reference sequence). The ends were cut back, 6 bases at V and 3 bases at J, with 14 bases in the middle.